This T cell receptor (beta chain) was obtained from a study of T cell responses to AZD1222 COVID-19 vaccine. Study-wide context: Second doses were pooled across both intervals (about 4 or about 12 weeks).

Study-wide points: At baseline, seropositivity was found in only five or six AZD1222 recipients. At 160-218 and 743-854, vaccine-associated CD4 TCRs were dominant, and they spanned spike. Targets within unmutated variant regions were reportedly found for nearly half of spike-specific TCRs.

This CDR3 region has 15 residues. V lost 4 bases and J 9 bases, leaving 16 bases between the germline ends. Germline CDR1 MGHRA, CDR2 YSYEKL. Here immunoSEQ multiplex PCR was the method, and the copy in TCRdb shows in-frame clones only, minus some. The sample lists 150,000 or so clones; less than 90% were seen once. About this clone itself: No antigen is known for it.

The genes are TRBV4-1 and TRBJ1-6, with D possibly TRBD1 on 6 matching bases. The sequence derives from an adult in good health. The specimen was peripheral blood, collected on day 0 of AZD1222 vaccination. CDR3 protein: CASSPRTADSSPLHF. Here the CDR3 DNA reads TGCGCCAGCAGCCCCCGGACGGCGGACAGTTCACCCCTCCACTTT.